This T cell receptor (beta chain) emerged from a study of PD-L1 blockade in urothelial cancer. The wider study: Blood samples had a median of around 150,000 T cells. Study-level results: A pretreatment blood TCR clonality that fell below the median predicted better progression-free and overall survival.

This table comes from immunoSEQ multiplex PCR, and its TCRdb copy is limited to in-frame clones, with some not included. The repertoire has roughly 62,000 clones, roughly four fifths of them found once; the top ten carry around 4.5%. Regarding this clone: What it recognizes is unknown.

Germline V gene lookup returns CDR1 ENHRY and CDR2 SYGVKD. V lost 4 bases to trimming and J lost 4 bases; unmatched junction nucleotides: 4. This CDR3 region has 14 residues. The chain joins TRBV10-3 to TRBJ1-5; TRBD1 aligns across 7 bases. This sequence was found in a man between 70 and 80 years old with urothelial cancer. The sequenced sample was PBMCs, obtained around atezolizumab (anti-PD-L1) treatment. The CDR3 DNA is TGTGCCATCAGTGGGGACAGCGAGAATCAGCCCCAGCATTTT. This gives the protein CAISGDSENQPQHF.